Listed here are 16 T cell receptor beta chains from one sample, sequenced in a study of T cell repertoires in cytomegalovirus infection. One entry per CDR3 protein, called by TCRdb with MiXCR from the reads. The data contain about 46,000 distinct CDR3 sequences, roughly 20% of them seen just once; the ten biggest clones take up around 18%. The antigens for these receptors are not known. Source material: PBMCs, sequenced either directly or after in vitro stimulation (not recorded which). These receptors came from a human donor in good health (CMV status not recorded). Some clones in this sample may be carry-over from other donors' samples.

This clonotype was observed at least ten times. The rearrangement links TRBV7-9 to TRBJ2-7, with TRBD1 matching over 7 bases. Per germline, CDR1 SEHNR and CDR2 FQNEAQ (reference sequence). CDR3 length equals 15 residues. Unmatched junction bases numbered 7, after V lost 5 bases and J lost 0 bases. CDR3 DNA: TGTGCCAGCAGCCGCCCAACAGGGGCCTCCTACGAGCAGTACTTC. Its translation: CASSRPTGASYEQYF.

This chain uses TRBV6-1 with TRBJ2-3, with D uncertain. Trimming removed 8 bases at V and 4 bases at J, with 10 bases between. Germline assignment: CDR1 MNHNS and CDR2 SASEGT. The CDR3 is made up of 12 amino acids. CDR3 nucleotides: TGTGCCAGCGCCGCGGACGCAGATACGCAGTATTTT. As protein: CASAADADTQYF.

This clonotype was detected only a few times. The genes are TRBV28 and TRBJ2-6; 9 bases map to TRBD1. The CDR3 runs to 17 residues. Germline values: CDR1 MDHEN, CDR2 SYDVKM. Trimming cost V 7 bases and J 0 bases; bases outside gene matches: 7. The CDR3 DNA is TGTGCCAGCATTGGGGGACAGGGCCTCTCTGGGGCCAACGTCCTGACTTTC. This translates into CASIGGQGLSGANVLTF.

This clonotype was seen a few times. V gene TRBV3-1 combines with J gene TRBJ2-3; D is unresolved. The CDR3 spans 16 residues. In germline, CDR1 is LGHDT, CDR2 YNNKEL (reference sequence). The V end was cut by 1 base, the J end by 6 bases, with 17 bases between. CDR3 DNA: TGTGCCAGCAGCCAAGTACCCCATACAAAGGTGGATACGCAGTATTTT. The encoded protein is CASSQVPHTKVDTQYF.

This clonotype has only a few counts. V usage is TRBV5-5 and J usage is TRBJ2-1; 10 bases fit TRBD2. The CDR3 spans 15 residues. CDR1 and CDR2 (germline): SGHKS, YYEKEE (reference sequence). The V segment lost 0 bases and the J segment 9 bases; nucleotides outside the gene matches: 6. The CDR3, as DNA: TGTGCCAGCAGCTTGGTTCCTAGCGGGAGAGGTGAGCAGTTCTTC. It yields the protein CASSLVPSGRGEQFF.

This sequence joins TRBV15 and TRBJ1-2; TRBD1 is a possible D gene (6 bases). The CDR3 length is 16 residues. Looked up from germline, CDR1 is LNHNV and CDR2 is YYDKDF (reference sequence). V lost 3 bases and J 0 bases, leaving 14 bases between the germline ends. CDR3 DNA sequence: TGTGCCACCAGCAGGGGCGGGACACAGACTAACTATGGCTACACCTTC. This codes for CATSRGGTQTNYGYTF.

J is TRBJ1-1 and V is TRBV12-3 or TRBV12-4, with D hard to call. Trimming removed 5 bases from V and 0 bases from J, with 7 bases in between. The CDR3 loop spans 13 amino acids. Here the CDR3 reads CASSPSLNTEAFF. The CDR3 coding sequence is TGTGCCAGCAGTCCCTCGCTGAACACTGAAGCTTTCTTT.

This clonotype has at least ten counts. The V call is TRBV7-2, the J call TRBJ2-3; D gene uncertain. Germline V gives CDR1 SGHTA, CDR2 FQGNSA. The CDR3 extends over 14 amino acids. Trimming removed 1 base at V and 6 bases at J, with 11 bases between. CDR3 loop: CASSLGSGGDTQYF. CDR3 DNA: TGTGCCAGCAGCTTAGGGTCGGGTGGGGATACGCAGTATTTT.

J is TRBJ2-5 and V is TRBV20-1; 13 bases map to TRBD2. Trimming took 1 base from V and 4 from J; bases not matched to a gene: 6. Germline CDR1 and CDR2: DFQATT and SNEGSKA (reference sequence). This CDR3 has 16 amino acids. CDR3 sequence: CSARAQGLAGRETQYF. DNA of the CDR3: TGCAGTGCTAGAGCCCAGGGACTAGCGGGGCGAGAGACCCAGTACTTC.

The genes are TRBV30 and TRBJ2-5; D possibly corresponds to TRBD2 (5 bases). The CDR3 consists of 15 residues. CDR1 is GTSNPN and CDR2 is SVGIG in the germline V gene (reference sequence). Trimming cost V 4 bases and J 0 bases, with 15 bases left between them. This chain's CDR3 is CAWKALGAYQETQYF. The CDR3 nucleotides read TGTGCCTGGAAGGCGTTGGGAGCGTACCAAGAGACCCAGTACTTC.

The chain carries TRBV14 and TRBJ2-1, with D possibly matching TRBD1 (5 bases). V was trimmed by 0 bases and J by 1 base, leaving 13 bases between them. Germline loops: CDR1 SGHDN, CDR2 FVKESK. The CDR3 covers 17 residues. CDR3 amino acids: CASSQEAWKGSYNEQFF. For the CDR3, the DNA is TGTGCCAGCAGCCAAGAGGCTTGGAAGGGGTCCTACAATGAGCAGTTCTTC. Supplemented by reference TRBV14 and TRBJ2-1, the full variable domain reads EAGVTQFPSHSVIEKGQTVTLRCDPISGHDNLYWYRRVMGKEIKFLLHFVKESKQDESGMPNNRFLAERTGGTYSTLKVQPAELEDSGVYFCASSQEAWKGSYNEQFFGPGTRLTVL.

The chain carries TRBV7-2 and TRBJ1-1; possibly TRBD1 for D (6 bases). This CDR3 region has 14 residues. From germline, CDR1 is SGHTA and CDR2 FQGNSA. V was shortened by 1 base and J by 5 bases, with 11 bases between the two germline ends. CDR3 in amino acids: CASSLGGRRTEAFF. The CDR3 DNA is TGTGCCAGCAGCTTAGGGGGGCGAAGGACTGAAGCTTTCTTT.

CDR3 region: CATSDHKLARSPPLAQYF. The CDR3 DNA is TGTGCCACCAGTGATCACAAATTAGCGAGGTCCCCCCCCCTCGCGCAGTATTTT. The chain carries TRBV24-1 and TRBJ2-3; a weak D match, TRBD2 (5 bases). Per germline, CDR1 KGHDR and CDR2 SFDVKD. The CDR3 is made up of 18 amino acids. Deletions cut 3 bases from V and 10 bases from J, with 28 bases between.

This clonotype appeared a few times. The chain employs TRBV12-5 and TRBJ2-1; D gene uncertain. Per germline, CDR1 LGHNT and CDR2 FRNRAP. The CDR3 length is 16 residues. Between the trimmed V and J ends, which lost 1 base and 4 bases, there was a span of 14 bases. CDR3 loop: CASGLATVAAYNEQFF. The DNA for the CDR3 is TGTGCTAGTGGTTTGGCCACGGTAGCCGCTTACAATGAGCAGTTCTTC.

This rearrangement joins TRBV2 to TRBJ1-1, with D possibly matching TRBD1 (5 bases). The V gene lost 7 bases and the J gene lost 3 bases, with 15 bases spanning the gap. Germline V gene data show CDR1 as SNHLY and CDR2 as FYNNEI. The CDR3 covers 14 residues. CDR3 sequence reads: CASIRNAGHTEAFF. The DNA for the CDR3 is TGTGCCAGCATCAGGAACGCGGGACACACTGAAGCTTTCTTT.

This clonotype was seen only a few times. The chain joins TRBV5-4 to TRBJ1-6; D is undetermined. The V gene's germline CDR1 is SGHNT and CDR2 YYREEE (reference sequence). V gave up 4 bases and J gave up 5 bases, with 10 bases separating them. This CDR3 spans 14 amino acids. CDR3 sequence: CASSIDGNNSPLHF. In nucleotides, the CDR3 is TGTGCCAGCAGCATAGACGGCAATAATTCACCCCTCCACTTT.